This T cell receptor (beta chain) was profiled in a study of T cell repertoires in cytomegalovirus infection (dated by TCRdb to 2018 to 2020). Regarding the research as a whole: The peptide stimulations were aimed at well-studied HLA-B-restricted epitopes as well as recently identified HLA-C-restricted CMV epitopes, whose presentation resists viral immunomodulation. Because public TCR beta signatures pointed to carriage of CMV infection together with the matching HLA type, the HLA type of each donor mattered for the analysis.

Per the publication, the treatment or condition label means: in vitro stimulation with specific CMV peptide epitopes to enrich CMV-specific T cells. Note on this clonotype: No antigen is known for it. No qualities accompany the bases; no much larger clone lies one base away.

Findings and caveats that apply to the study as a whole: In both this cohort and an independent cohort of under 450 donors, the cumulative frequency of public TCR beta family members distinguished carriers of CMV infection plus the relevant HLA type. In the ex vivo response, HLA-C-restricted CMV-specific TCR beta clonotypes were dominant, and in two of eight donors the single most frequent clonotype came from this HLA-C-restricted group.

The CDR3 runs 19 residues from the cysteine to the phenylalanine. The entry retains the CDR3 DNA only, 57 bases that are in frame from base 1. According to the germline V gene, CDR1 reads MNHNS and CDR2 reads SASEGT. V lost 1 base and J lost 4 bases, and the count of bases not matched to a germline gene is 17. The instrument given in TCRdb is Illumina HiSeq 1500. Through fastp at Q25 and MiXCR, TCRdb rebuilt clones from the public reads, retaining in-frame beta chains. Each CDR3 protein gets just one entry, which takes the most common genes and DNA from the rows behind it. The sample table holds 400,000 to 600,000 distinct CDR3 sequences, of which approximately 40% were seen once. Of the sample, around 44% is held by the ten largest clones.

Rearrangement joined TRBV6-1 to TRBJ2-3, and 7 junction bases match TRBD2. The sequence derives from a human donor in good health (CMV status not recorded). Some clones in this sample may be carry-over from other donors' samples. Specimen: cultured PBMCs, collected from culture after CMV antigen stimulation. The DNA reads TGTGCCAGCAGTGAAGGAACGTCACTAGCGTTTGCCGGACCAGATACGCAGTATTTT. The resulting protein is CASSEGTSLAFAGPDTQYF.